The source of this T cell receptor beta chain is a study of CD8+CD57+ T cells in acquired aplastic anemia. Study observations and caveats: Patients and controls shared over 25 CD8+ CDR3 sequences, highly expressed in patients.

Genomic DNA was employed as the template in profiling TCR beta VDJ and CDR3. A single record per CDR3 protein comes from TCRdb applying MiXCR to the reads. The sample contains about 150,000 distinct CDR3 sequences, 48% of which appear only once. Patients sequenced had flow cytometry evidence of CD8+CD57+ cell expansion. The patients all had a severe acquired aplastic anemia diagnosis. Blood samples were obtained from patients who had received no prior therapy. This clonotype was recorded many times. Its antigen is still unknown. Trimming pared 6 bases from V and 5 bases from J, leaving 11 bases between. The CDR3 runs to 12 residues. CDR1 and CDR2 from the germline V gene are SGHRS and YFSETQ.

This clonotype was sampled from a human donor with aplastic anemia. Sequences were obtained from sorted CD4+, CD8+, or CD8+CD57+ T cells (not recorded which) from PBMCs. The V and J genes are TRBV5-1 and TRBJ1-1; the D gene is possibly TRBD1 (5 bases). The CDR3 DNA is TGCGCCAGCACCTCGGGGGGTACTGAAGCTTTCTTT. Translation: CASTSGGTEAFF.